One and the same sample provided the 17 T cell receptor beta chains below, sequenced in a study of T cells in localized non-small cell lung cancer. Only in-frame clones appear in the TCRdb table, and some are missing; sequencing was by immunoSEQ multiplex PCR. The repertoire consists of 55,000 to 75,000 clones, with around 85% occurring once and the leading ten covering roughly a fifth. Material: peripheral blood, obtained before any cancer treatment. The receptors originated from a male donor older than 55 with stage III squamous cell lung carcinoma.

The gene calls are TRBV15 and TRBJ1-6, with D perhaps matching TRBD1 (5 bases). The germline CDR1 and CDR2 sequences are LNHNV and YYDKDF (reference sequence). V was trimmed by 1 base and J by 9 bases, leaving 7 bases between them. This CDR3 region has 13 residues. CDR3 in DNA: TGTGCCACCAGCAGAGGGGGGGGTTCACCCCTCCACTTT. Its translation is CATSRGGGSPLHF.

V and J are TRBV28 and TRBJ1-3; D remains ambiguous. There are 14 residues in the CDR3. Germline CDR1 is MDHEN and CDR2 is SYDVKM. V dropped 2 bases and J dropped 2 bases, with 7 bases sitting between them. For the CDR3, the DNA is TGTGCCAGCAGTTTAGCGCGGCCTGGAAACACCATATATTTT. This codes for CASSLARPGNTIYF.

The chain is built from TRBV10-2 and TRBJ2-5, with 7 bases identical to TRBD2. The germline V gene encodes CDR1 WSHSY and CDR2 SAAADI. The CDR3 spans 13 residues. J was trimmed by 4 bases and V by 6 bases; bases with no gene match: 5. CDR3: CASREAGVETQYF. The CDR3 DNA follows: TGCGCCAGCAGAGAGGCGGGGGTAGAGACCCAGTACTTC.

This clone was counted once. This rearrangement joins TRBV19 to TRBJ2-1; D uncertain. Germline lookup yields CDR1 LNHDA and CDR2 SQIVND (reference sequence). V was shortened by 3 bases and J by 10 bases, with 10 bases between the two germline ends. CDR3 size: 12 residues. The CDR3 protein is CASSIPPWEQFF. CDR3 DNA: TGTGCCAGTAGTATCCCCCCATGGGAGCAGTTCTTC.

CDR3 loop: CASSDAAGKLDEQFF. DNA for the CDR3: TGTGCCAGCAGTGACGCCGCAGGGAAGTTGGATGAGCAGTTCTTC. The chain combines TRBV6-4 with TRBJ2-1, with a tentative D call TRBD1 (5 bases). Germline-derived CDR1 and CDR2 are MRHNA and SNTAGT. The germline V and J ends were trimmed by 2 bases and 8 bases, with 16 bases remaining between them. This CDR3 region has 15 residues.

The rearrangement links TRBV6-1 to TRBJ1-2; TRBD1 matches at 10 bases. V was clipped by 7 bases and J by 3 bases; unmatched bases: 8. CDR3 length: 15 amino acids. The germline CDR1 and CDR2 sequences are MNHNS and SASEGT. CDR3 DNA: TGTGCCAGCAAACTGACAGGGGGCATAGACTATGGCTACACCTTC. This translates into CASKLTGGIDYGYTF.

This rearrangement joins TRBV11-1 to TRBJ2-5; D perhaps matches TRBD1 (6 bases). The CDR3 sequence is 13 residues long. Germline V gene sequence: CDR1 SGHAT, CDR2 FQDESV (reference sequence). V dropped 2 bases and J dropped 7 bases, with 11 bases sitting between them. CDR3 protein: CASSLSTGRTQYF. The CDR3 nucleotides read TGTGCCAGCAGCTTAAGTACAGGGCGGACCCAGTACTTC.

This clone was detected only a few times. V gene TRBV5-6 combines with J gene TRBJ1-1, with D unclear. From germline, CDR1 is SGHDT and CDR2 YYEEEE. This CDR3 has 14 amino acids. V was cut by 2 bases and J by 0 bases, with 8 bases left in between. Here the CDR3 reads CASSFGSLNTEAFF. CDR3 DNA: TGTGCCAGCAGCTTCGGCAGCCTGAACACTGAAGCTTTCTTT. The full variable domain, completed using reference TRBV5-6 and TRBJ1-1, is DAGVTQSPTHLIKTRGQQVTLRCSPKSGHDTVSWYQQALGQGPQFIFQYYEEEERQRGNFPDRFSGHQFPNYSSELNVNALLLGDSALYLCASSFGSLNTEAFFGQGTRLTVV.

This clone was detected only a few times. In nucleotides, the CDR3 is TGTGCCAGCAGTTCAGGGAACGCCAAAAACATTCAGTACTTC. It is translated as CASSSGNAKNIQYF. The chain has TRBV6-5 and TRBJ2-4; perhaps TRBD1 as D (5 bases). The length of the CDR3 is 14 residues. Germline CDR1 is MNHEY and CDR2 is SVGAGI. Trimming left V 4 bases short and J 1 base short, with 8 bases between.

This clone was seen only once. The CDR3 DNA sequence: TGCAGCGAGGGACTAGGAGGAAGTGAGCAGTTCTTC. Amino acids: CSEGLGGSEQFF. The chain carries TRBV29-1 and TRBJ2-1; 8 bases align to TRBD2. V trimming: 7 bases; J trimming: 9 bases; junction bases outside the gene matches: 8. Germline V gene sequence: CDR1 SQVTM, CDR2 ANQGSEA. The CDR3 loop spans 12 amino acids.

The chain is built from TRBV7-6 and TRBJ1-5; D unclear. V lost 0 bases and J lost 5, with 11 bases in between. From germline, CDR1 is SGHVS and CDR2 FNYEAQ. CDR3 size: 15 residues. The DNA of the CDR3 is TGTGCCAGCAGCTTAGCGGACGGAAGAGATCAGCCCCAGCATTTT. This sequence encodes CASSLADGRDQPQHF. The full variable domain, with the rest looked up from reference TRBV7-6 and TRBJ1-5, is GAGVSQSPRYKVTKRGQDVALRCDPISGHVSLYWYRQALGQGPEFLTYFNYEAQQDKSGLPNDRFSAERPEGSISTLTIQRTEQRDSAMYRCASSLADGRDQPQHFGDGTRLSIL.

This clone was observed a few times. This chain links TRBV19 with TRBJ1-5, with D unresolved. Trimming removed 6 bases at V and 0 bases at J, with 3 bases between. Germline V gene data show CDR1 as LNHDA and CDR2 as SQIVND (reference sequence). This CDR3 region has 12 residues. This CDR3 is CASRGSNQPQHF. CDR3 nucleotides: TGTGCCAGTAGAGGTAGCAATCAGCCCCAGCATTTT. Based on the CDR3 plus reference TRBV19 and TRBJ1-5, the full variable domain is DGGITQSPKYLFRKEGQNVTLSCEQNLNHDAMYWYRQDPGQGLRLIYYSQIVNDFQKGDIAEGYSVSREKKESFPLTVTSAQKNPTAFYLCASRGSNQPQHFGDGTRLSIL.

V usage is TRBV15 and J usage is TRBJ2-4, with D possibly matching TRBD2 (6 bases). Germline assignment: CDR1 LNHNV and CDR2 YYDKDF (reference sequence). V lost 1 base to trimming and J lost 7 bases, with 14 bases between them. CDR3 size: 15 residues. CDR3 nucleotides: TGTGCCACCAGCAGAGCCCTCTCGGAGGGGAACATTCAGTACTTC. It codes for CATSRALSEGNIQYF.

Here the CDR3 reads CASSLSGAVGTEAFF. The CDR3 bases are TGTGCCAGCAGCTTGTCGGGGGCGGTTGGGACTGAAGCTTTCTTT. The J gene is TRBJ1-1, the V gene TRBV7-6, with D possibly TRBD1 on 6 matching bases. V lost 3 bases to trimming and J lost 5 bases, with 16 bases between them. Germline CDR1 and CDR2: SGHVS and FNYEAQ. The CDR3 contains 15 residues.

The rearrangement links TRBV7-2 to TRBJ2-1; 10 bases match TRBD1. This CDR3 has 16 residues. Germline CDR1 is SGHTA and CDR2 is FQGNSA. The V and J ends lost 1 base and 3 bases, in that order; junction bases with no gene match: 3. CDR3 in DNA: TGTGCCAGCAGCTTAGTGGGGACAGGGGTCTACAATGAGCAGTTCTTC. Translated, it gives CASSLVGTGVYNEQFF.

This chain uses TRBV2 with TRBJ1-1; D possibly corresponds to TRBD1 (6 bases). CDR3 size: 14 residues. Per germline, CDR1 SNHLY and CDR2 FYNNEI. V gave up 7 bases and J gave up 0 bases, with 12 bases separating them. The CDR3 nucleotides are TGTGCCAGCATTCGGGGACAAATGAACACTGAAGCTTTCTTT. Residues: CASIRGQMNTEAFF.

This clone has a count of ten or more. The V call is TRBV6-9, the J call TRBJ1-5; D call uncertain. Trimming removed 7 bases from V and 1 base from J, with 8 bases in between. The CDR3 is 13 amino acids. Germline V gives CDR1 MNHGY, CDR2 SVAAGI. The CDR3 nucleotides read TGTGCCAGCACCCCATACAGCAATCAGCCCCAGCATTTT. Translation gives CASTPYSNQPQHF.